A selection of T cell receptor beta chains follows, all from one sample in a study of cytomegalovirus exposure and HLA in healthy donors. The protocol was immunoSEQ multiplex PCR, while the TCRdb copy is restricted to in-frame clones and leaves out a portion. This sample has some 200,000 clones, with over 75% found just once. Sequenced input: PBMCs. These receptor sequences come from a girl aged 2-15 years in good health and CMV-seronegative. Both conserved end residues are part of each CDR3. Fields, in order: V gene, J gene, D gene, CDR3 protein. D genes are given only for firm matches.

v_gene: TRBV19; j_gene: TRBJ2-5; d_gene: TRBD2; CDR3aa: CASSVGTGLAGKKETQYF
v_gene: TRBV4-1; j_gene: TRBJ2-7; d_gene: TRBD2; CDR3aa: CASRAGTSGGAPYEQYF
v_gene: TRBV5-1; j_gene: TRBJ2-1; d_gene: TRBD2; CDR3aa: CASSPGTTPYNEQFF
v_gene: TRBV6-5; j_gene: TRBJ2-1; d_gene: TRBD1; CDR3aa: CASRGDSSYNEQFF
v_gene: TRBV5-1; j_gene: TRBJ2-3; d_gene: TRBD1; CDR3aa: CASSLGDRGPTDTQYF
v_gene: TRBV4-1; j_gene: TRBJ2-7; d_gene: TRBD1; CDR3aa: CASSQTLGQGIYEQYF
v_gene: TRBV6-1; j_gene: TRBJ2-4; d_gene: -; CDR3aa: CASSEDRLIAKNIQYF
v_gene: TRBV6-1; j_gene: TRBJ1-1; d_gene: -; CDR3aa: CASSVQSMNTEAFF
v_gene: TRBV5-1; j_gene: TRBJ1-5; d_gene: TRBD1; CDR3aa: CASSPWTGDDQPQHF
v_gene: TRBV7-7; j_gene: TRBJ2-5; d_gene: -; CDR3aa: CASGLAGGQETQYF
v_gene: TRBV2; j_gene: TRBJ2-1; d_gene: -; CDR3aa: CASSAPDSRSLGYNEQFF
v_gene: TRBV2; j_gene: TRBJ2-7; d_gene: TRBD2; CDR3aa: CASSVAGGASYEQYF
v_gene: TRBV7-6; j_gene: TRBJ1-6; d_gene: TRBD1; CDR3aa: CASSLWTGWESPLHF
v_gene: TRBV27; j_gene: TRBJ1-4; d_gene: -; CDR3aa: CASSKMGATNEKLFF
v_gene: TRBV6-6; j_gene: TRBJ2-3; d_gene: -; CDR3aa: CASSYSDLRADTQYF
v_gene: TRBV27; j_gene: TRBJ1-1; d_gene: -; CDR3aa: CASTPGFSRTANTEAFF
v_gene: TRBV2; j_gene: TRBJ1-2; d_gene: TRBD1; CDR3aa: CASSDRQGTGNYGYTF
v_gene: TRBV7-9; j_gene: TRBJ1-5; d_gene: -; CDR3aa: CSSRGQGNQPQHF
v_gene: TRBV6-5; j_gene: TRBJ1-5; d_gene: TRBD1; CDR3aa: CASSYGTGVNQPQHF
v_gene: TRBV6-1; j_gene: TRBJ1-6; d_gene: -; CDR3aa: CASSEVSNSPLHF
v_gene: TRBV9; j_gene: TRBJ2-5; d_gene: TRBD2; CDR3aa: CASSGHSGGAGETQYF
v_gene: TRBV7-8; j_gene: TRBJ1-3; d_gene: -; CDR3aa: CASSPPEWPARVGNTIYF
v_gene: TRBV6-5; j_gene: TRBJ2-5; d_gene: -; CDR3aa: CASSRTNQETQYF
v_gene: TRBV9; j_gene: TRBJ1-1; d_gene: -; CDR3aa: CASSPQQGPMNTEAFF
v_gene: TRBV2; j_gene: TRBJ2-3; d_gene: TRBD1; CDR3aa: CASRRQGASTDTQYF
v_gene: TRBV7-6; j_gene: TRBJ2-7; d_gene: TRBD2; CDR3aa: CASSSGLAENSYEQYF
v_gene: TRBV2; j_gene: TRBJ2-1; d_gene: TRBD2; CDR3aa: CASSKLAGGPNEQFF
v_gene: TRBV5-3; j_gene: TRBJ2-5; d_gene: TRBD2; CDR3aa: CARSLREREVETQYF
v_gene: TRBV10-3; j_gene: TRBJ1-3; d_gene: -; CDR3aa: CAISESLAAIYF
v_gene: TRBV28; j_gene: TRBJ1-4; d_gene: TRBD1; CDR3aa: CASRTGQGRKLFF
v_gene: TRBV6-1; j_gene: TRBJ2-5; d_gene: -; CDR3aa: CASSAVPKETQYF
v_gene: TRBV10-3; j_gene: TRBJ1-2; d_gene: TRBD1; CDR3aa: CAISEWDRGIANYDYTF
v_gene: TRBV6-5; j_gene: TRBJ1-1; d_gene: -; CDR3aa: CASTTDRQGNTEAFF
v_gene: TRBV1; j_gene: TRBJ2-3; d_gene: -; CDR3aa: CTSSRRNSGGSATDTQYF
v_gene: TRBV5-1; j_gene: TRBJ2-1; d_gene: -; CDR3aa: CASSLGQSAHSEQFF
v_gene: TRBV10-3; j_gene: TRBJ2-3; d_gene: -; CDR3aa: CAISESNGSPRDTQYF
v_gene: TRBV21-1; j_gene: TRBJ1-3; d_gene: -; CDR3aa: CANCAGTGTHSGNTIYF
v_gene: TRBV27; j_gene: TRBJ1-4; d_gene: -; CDR3aa: CASRGLDEKLFF
v_gene: TRBV7-3; j_gene: TRBJ2-3; d_gene: TRBD2; CDR3aa: CASSVWGVAGGTDTQYF
v_gene: TRBV6-1; j_gene: TRBJ2-3; d_gene: -; CDR3aa: CASNDYGGDTQYF
v_gene: TRBV9; j_gene: TRBJ1-2; d_gene: TRBD1; CDR3aa: CASSSGTGNFYGYTF
v_gene: TRBV11-2; j_gene: TRBJ2-7; d_gene: -; CDR3aa: CASSPRVDSGYEQYF
v_gene: TRBV5-1; j_gene: TRBJ1-2; d_gene: -; CDR3aa: CASSLDINYGYTF
v_gene: TRBV13; j_gene: TRBJ2-1; d_gene: -; CDR3aa: CASSGREDNEQFF
v_gene: TRBV18; j_gene: TRBJ2-7; d_gene: -; CDR3aa: CASSPPGGAYEQYF
v_gene: TRBV5-1; j_gene: TRBJ1-1; d_gene: TRBD1; CDR3aa: CASSLTWDREAFF
v_gene: TRBV28; j_gene: TRBJ1-2; d_gene: -; CDR3aa: CAISGPLNYGYTF
v_gene: TRBV4-2; j_gene: TRBJ2-1; d_gene: TRBD1; CDR3aa: CASSQPGTVFDEQFF
v_gene: TRBV25-1; j_gene: TRBJ2-5; d_gene: -; CDR3aa: CASSEYGSQETQYF
v_gene: TRBV23-1; j_gene: TRBJ2-1; d_gene: TRBD1; CDR3aa: CASSQDRGSYNEQFF
v_gene: TRBV9; j_gene: TRBJ2-7; d_gene: TRBD1; CDR3aa: CASSVEGTGPYEQYF
v_gene: TRBV10-2; j_gene: TRBJ1-1; d_gene: -; CDR3aa: CASSKDWNTEAFF
v_gene: TRBV2; j_gene: TRBJ2-5; d_gene: -; CDR3aa: CASSADRTPFGTQYF
v_gene: TRBV5-1; j_gene: TRBJ2-1; d_gene: TRBD2; CDR3aa: CASSLASGGPKGNEQFF
v_gene: TRBV9; j_gene: TRBJ1-3; d_gene: -; CDR3aa: CASSERGTSLSSSGNTIYF